A single sample is the source of the 20 T cell receptor beta chains below, sequenced in a study of cytomegalovirus exposure and HLA in healthy donors. The PCR contained 60 Vbeta and 13 Jbeta primers. Libraries were prepared by immunoSEQ multiplex PCR; TCRdb keeps only in-frame clonotypes and omits some of them. The data show approximately 70,000 clones, with approximately 75% seen just once and around 7.6% held by the top ten. Sequencing was carried out using PBMCs. The receptor source for this set is a man between 60 and 70 years old in good health and CMV-seropositive.

This clone was recorded a few times. V and J are TRBV4-1 and TRBJ1-2; D is uncertain. The CDR3 runs 16 residues. Germline V CDR1 and CDR2: MGHRA, YSYEKL. V lost 0 bases and J lost 7, with 18 bases in between. CDR3 coding DNA: TGCGCCAGCAGCCAAGATTTAACCGCTGTTCGGGTTGGCTACACCTTC. Its protein is CASSQDLTAVRVGYTF.

This clone was picked up a small number of times. The chain combines TRBV10-2 with TRBJ1-5; D is uncertain. Trimming pared 3 bases from V and 2 bases from J, leaving 20 bases between. CDR1 is WSHSY and CDR2 is SAAADI in the germline V gene. The CDR3 spans 18 residues. The CDR3 loop reads CASSDPKGTGRGNQPQHF. The CDR3 region has the DNA TGCGCCAGCAGTGACCCCAAAGGTACGGGAAGGGGCAATCAGCCCCAGCATTTT.

The V and J genes are TRBV5-5 and TRBJ1-1; D call uncertain. In germline, CDR1 is SGHKS, CDR2 YYEKEE (reference sequence). Trimming pared 1 base from V and 1 base from J, leaving 5 bases between. The CDR3 totals 13 residues. The CDR3 is CASSLQANTEAFF. For the CDR3, the DNA is TGTGCCAGCAGCTTGCAGGCGAACACTGAAGCTTTCTTT.

The chain uses TRBV7-2 and TRBJ1-1; D is ambiguous. The germline V gene encodes CDR1 SGHTA and CDR2 FQGNSA. The CDR3 has 14 amino acids. V shed 2 bases and J shed 3 bases, with 10 bases lying between them. CDR3 residues: CASSLSYPYTEAFF. In DNA form, the CDR3 reads TGTGCCAGCAGCTTATCCTATCCCTACACTGAAGCTTTCTTT.

The chain employs TRBV4-1 and TRBJ2-7, with D maybe TRBD2 (7 bases). Trimming left V 1 base short and J 0 bases short, with 16 bases between. The CDR3 runs to 17 residues. The germline CDR1 and CDR2 sequences are MGHRA and YSYEKL. CDR3 DNA sequence: TGCGCCAGCAGCCAAGGACGGGTCGGGGGGCTCTCCTACGAGCAGTACTTC. Its protein is CASSQGRVGGLSYEQYF.

The V call is TRBV5-1, the J call TRBJ2-7; TRBD1 matches at 10 bases. From germline, CDR1 is SGHRS and CDR2 YFSETQ. The CDR3 has 15 residues. The J segment lost 4 bases and the V segment lost 4 bases, leaving 8 bases of the junction unmatched. The CDR3 here is CASSDPGTGVYEQYF. For the CDR3, the DNA is TGCGCCAGCAGCGATCCCGGGACAGGGGTTTACGAGCAGTACTTC.

The chain couples TRBV29-1 to TRBJ2-1; 8 nucleotides line up with TRBD1. Germline-derived CDR1 and CDR2 are SQVTM and ANQGSEA. J was trimmed by 7 bases and V by 3 bases; bases with no gene match: 8. There are 14 residues in the CDR3. The CDR3 reads CSVDPGQVTNEQFF. CDR3 DNA: TGCAGCGTTGATCCGGGACAGGTAACAAATGAGCAGTTCTTC.

This sequence joins TRBV7-9 and TRBJ2-7; D remains ambiguous. Trimming took off 0 bases at V and 7 bases at J, with 10 bases between the two ends. From germline, CDR1 is SEHNR and CDR2 FQNEAQ (reference sequence). CDR3 length: 13 residues. This CDR3 is CASSLASYEEQYF. In nucleotides, the CDR3 is TGTGCCAGCAGCTTAGCTAGCTACGAAGAGCAGTACTTC.

This clone has only one observation. The chain couples TRBV11-3 to TRBJ2-7, with TRBD2 identical over 8 bases. The CDR3 contains 16 residues. Germline CDR1 reads SGHNT; CDR2 reads YENEEA. Trimming at V came to 2 bases and at J to 2 bases, leaving 8 bases not matched to a gene. The CDR3 sequence is CASSLNSGGFTYEQYF. Here the CDR3 DNA reads TGTGCCAGCAGCTTAAACTCGGGGGGGTTTACCTACGAGCAGTACTTC.

The genes are TRBV7-2 and TRBJ2-2, with D uncertain. This CDR3 contains 14 residues. Trimming left V 3 bases short and J 8 bases short, with 13 bases between. Germline CDR1 is SGHTA and CDR2 is FQGNSA. Written as DNA, the CDR3 is TGTGCCAGCAGCTTGCGACTGGCAACTGGGGAGCTGTTTTTT. As protein: CASSLRLATGELFF.

The chain carries TRBV7-9 and TRBJ1-1, with D maybe TRBD1 (5 bases). CDR1 and CDR2 (germline): SEHNR, FQNEAQ (reference sequence). Trimming pared 0 bases from V and 5 bases from J, leaving 16 bases between. The CDR3 spans 16 residues. The DNA of the CDR3 is TGTGCCAGCAGCTTAGCGGCCGGGGGAGGGCTGACTGAAGCTTTCTTT. Translation: CASSLAAGGGLTEAFF. The full variable domain, rest sourced from reference TRBV7-9 and TRBJ1-1, is DTGVSQNPRHKITKRGQNVTFRCDPISEHNRLYWYRQTLGQGPEFLTYFQNEAQLEKSRLLSDRFSAERPKGSFSTLEIQRTEQGDSAMYLCASSLAAGGGLTEAFFGQGTRLTVV.

This clone appeared a few times. The CDR3 protein is CASSYGLVADGYTF. DNA for the CDR3: TGTGCCAGCAGTTACGGACTCGTAGCGGACGGCTACACCTTC. The rearrangement uses TRBV6-5 and TRBJ1-2; D is unclear. V was pared by 2 bases and J by 8 bases, with 15 bases between. Germline CDR1 is MNHEY and CDR2 is SVGAGI. The CDR3 totals 14 residues.

This rearrangement joins TRBV10-3 to TRBJ2-7; weak D call: TRBD2 (6 bases). CDR1 is ENHRY, CDR2 SYGVKD, per germline. The CDR3 runs 12 residues. The V end was cut by 10 bases, the J end by 0 bases, with 10 bases between. The CDR3 coding sequence is TGTGCCAGCCGGAGGGACTCCTACGAGCAGTACTTC. It yields the protein CASRRDSYEQYF.

This rearrangement joins TRBV19 to TRBJ2-3, with D perhaps TRBD1 (5 bases). V was shortened by 3 bases and J by 5 bases, with 12 bases between the two germline ends. There are 14 residues in the CDR3. Germline V gives CDR1 LNHDA, CDR2 SQIVND (reference sequence). The CDR3 is CASSIRGGKDTQYF. The CDR3 nucleotides read TGTGCCAGTAGTATTAGGGGCGGAAAAGATACGCAGTATTTT.

The genes are TRBV6-5 and TRBJ1-1, with 7 bases lining up with TRBD1. CDR3 length: 15 residues. With V trimmed by 6 bases and J by 2 bases, 9 bases remained unmatched. The germline gives CDR1 MNHEY, CDR2 SVGAGI. CDR3 sequence: CASSVEGQINTEAFF. In DNA, the CDR3 is TGTGCCAGCAGCGTAGAGGGACAGATAAACACTGAAGCTTTCTTT.

The V call is TRBV9, the J call TRBJ1-2, with D possibly matching TRBD1 (5 bases). The CDR3 contains 13 residues. V lost 3 bases and J 8 bases, leaving 14 bases between the germline ends. CDR1 is SGDLS and CDR2 is YYNGEE in the germline V gene. The CDR3 coding sequence is TGTGCCAGCAGCGGCAGGGAAACGGTGGGCTACACCTTC. Translating gives CASSGRETVGYTF.

The V gene is TRBV7-8, the J gene TRBJ2-7, with 8 bases identical to TRBD2. V lost 5 bases, J lost 6 bases, and 15 bases stayed unmatched. The CDR3 spans 16 residues. Germline CDR1 SGHVS, CDR2 FQNEAQ. CDR3 sequence (DNA): TGTGCCAGCAGCACGAGAACTAGCGGAGTCCCCCTCGAGCAGTACTTC. Amino acid sequence: CASSTRTSGVPLEQYF.

The rearrangement uses TRBV6-5 and TRBJ1-6, with D perhaps TRBD1 (5 bases). V was trimmed by 2 bases and J by 11 bases, leaving 16 bases between them. Germline V CDR1 and CDR2: MNHEY, SVGAGI. The CDR3 is made up of 15 amino acids. CDR3 DNA: TGTGCCAGCAGTTACGATTCCCTAGGGGCGACACCCCTCCACTTT. This sequence encodes CASSYDSLGATPLHF.

The chain links TRBV19 to TRBJ2-4; a possible D gene is TRBD2 (5 bases). Germline CDR1 is LNHDA and CDR2 is SQIVND (reference sequence). The CDR3 is made up of 14 amino acids. Trimming pared 3 bases from V and 6 bases from J, leaving 12 bases between. CDR3 region: CASSITGVGNIQYF. The DNA for the CDR3 is TGTGCCAGTAGTATTACCGGGGTCGGAAACATTCAGTACTTC.

The DNA of the CDR3 is TGTGCCAGCAGTTACTCGATGACAGGGGCCACTGAAGCTTTCTTT. Translation gives CASSYSMTGATEAFF. The rearrangement joins TRBV6-5 to TRBJ1-1; 8 nucleotides align to TRBD1. The CDR3 sequence is 15 residues long. V dropped 0 bases and J dropped 4; count of bases not matched to a gene: 4. The germline CDR1 and CDR2 sequences are MNHEY and SVGAGI.